This entry describes one TCR beta chain. In this sample, this clonotype turned up a few times. Its antigen is not yet known. Base qualities are missing; no much larger clone stands one base away. The sample is drawn from a study of human T cells and chemical hapten exposure (dated by TCRdb to 2020 to 2022). With regard to the full study: For sensitization, 2% DPC in acetone was applied to a 2 cm by 2 cm area of upper inner arm skin. For TCR sequencing, blood came from 25 to 35 alopecia patients at anywhere from one to four time points (pre-sensitization, 2, 6 and 24 weeks). Most of the patients in the cohort were female, and the cohort covered alopecia areata with under or over 50% scalp involvement, alopecia totalis and alopecia universalis. Blood was sampled from patients pre-sensitization (week 0) and at 2, 6 and about 24 weeks after DPC sensitization. Throughout the study period of around 24 weeks, patients also received therapeutic DPC doses to the scalp every week. In alopecia patients, the study followed how the peripheral blood TCR repertoire changed in vivo over primary and secondary sensitization to diphenylcyclopropenone (DPC), a hapten. Patch tests used Finn chambers with 0.01% DPC on the upper back, scored after 6 days by International Contact Dermatitis Research Group standards. Libraries were pooled for sequencing, and variation in per-sample TCR yields was attributed mainly to small differences in library volumes within the pool. The study at large found these results: After repeated subsampling, the strength of the expansion versus patch-test correlation and the threshold at which it became significant changed. A positive correlation was found between the number of PT1 expanded TCRs and patch test score, with significance reached at thresholds 8, 16 and 32 but not 4. DPC sensitization did not change how many TCRs were above 1 in 1000 frequency, and no evidence was found of alterations in global repertoire structure. Compared with pre-sensitization or healthy control sets, expanded TCRs formed significantly more large CDR3 similarity clusters, which is consistent with antigen-driven responses. Alopecia, a presumed autoimmune disease, was present in all patients, so the immune response of the patients might differ from that of healthy individuals.

What the time point label conveys for this sample: pre-sensitization, week 0. The intended sense of this specimen's treatment or condition label: therapeutic diphenylcyclopropenone sensitization with weekly scalp DPC. At every patch-test visit, the blood draw took place before the patch test was put on. Patients were considered eligible if aged 18 to 70, diagnosed with alopecia and deemed suitable for DPC therapy, and patients were excluded if pregnant. Total RNA was extracted from unfractionated whole blood that had been collected in Tempus Blood RNA tubes. Deletion took 0 bases off V and 4 bases off J, with a span of 7 bases between the germline ends. CDR1 and CDR2 (SGDLS, YYNGEE) derive from the germline V gene. Reading from cysteine to phenylalanine, the CDR3 counts 13 amino acids. Just CDR3 DNA is preserved here, 39 bases in frame from base 1. The protocol used for the library was RACE. For sequencing, a NextSeq 500 was employed. During library preparation, unique molecular identifiers were attached to individual cDNA molecules so that TCRs could be counted in a quantitative, reproducible way. Both TCR alpha and TCR beta chains were sequenced from each blood RNA sample. The paper's processing steps were these. A median of roughly 99,000 TCRs per sample was observed, with a range of about 23,224 to 750,000. V, J and CDR3 annotation of the TCR reads was carried out using the Decombinator software suite. To make PS versus PT1 abundance plots, every sample was subsampled to the same number of TCRs (28,000). Expanded TCRs were defined as absent before sensitization and observed at least eight times at the 2-week time point. TCRdb cleaned the public reads at Q25 with fastp, built clones with MiXCR and kept in-frame beta chains. Each CDR3 protein gets just one entry, which takes the most common genes and DNA from the rows behind it. It is TCRdb's table, rather than the study itself, that gives the V and J calls and clone size. This sample holds a few hundred thousand distinct CDR3 sequences; roughly 6% were observed only once. More than 8% of the sample lies in the top ten.

This TCR was recovered from a woman younger than 30 with alopecia areata. Some clones in this sample may be carry-over from other donors' samples. The chain is assembled from TRBV9 and TRBJ1-2; no D gene can be assigned with confidence. The sequences come from whole blood, collected in connection with sensitization to the hapten diphenylcyclopropenone (DPC). CDR3 loop: CASSVVSSYGYTF. The DNA is as follows: TGTGCCAGCAGCGTAGTTTCCAGCTATGGCTACACCTTC. With the portions outside the CDR3 filled from the reference TRBV9 and TRBJ1-2 genes, the complete variable region becomes DSGVTQTPKHLITATGQRVTLRCSPRSGDLSVYWYQQSLDQGLQFLIQYYNGEERAKGNILERFSAQQFPDLHSELNLSSLELGDSALYFCASSVVSSYGYTFGSGTRLTVV.